The clone carrying this TCR beta chain showed up just a few times. Its specificity is not known. This entry belongs to a study of sequential checkpoint blockade in melanoma. Study context: Each arm's sequence ended with maintenance nivolumab. Some 22 patients had tumor biopsies before treatment and at week 13. Notes on the study in general: In arm A, pretreatment tumor clonality was associated with response. Clinical benefit was about 30 times likelier when tumor T-cell fraction and clonality increased.

Assay used: immunoSEQ multiplex PCR; TCRdb lists only in-frame clones, some missing. The sample shows under 3,000 clones, approximately 15% of them seen only once. The CDR3 is 16 amino acids. The germline V and J ends were trimmed by 6 bases and 7 bases, with 22 bases remaining between them. CDR1 and CDR2 (germline): LGHNT, FRNRAP. Treatment given: randomized to nivolumab then ipilimumab (arm A) or the reverse (arm B). The rearrangement joins TRBV12-5 to TRBJ2-1; no definite D call. Source: tumor tissue (inferred from file names), taken from a patient given nivolumab and ipilimumab in sequence. The clonotype originates from a human donor with melanoma. This chain's CDR3 is CASGPEGLPTRNEQFF. In DNA, the CDR3 is TGTGCTAGTGGCCCCGAAGGCCTTCCCACGAGGAATGAGCAGTTCTTC.